Presented here are 30 T cell receptor beta chains from one specimen sequenced in a study of neoadjuvant anti-PD-1 for oral cavity cancer (dated by TCRdb to about 2021). This sample's time point label indicates: before neoadjuvant nivolumab. The library relied on the immunoSEQ multiplex PCR assay. What TCRdb holds here is the immuneACCESS table cut down to in-frame rearrangements. Part of the clones is not present; checked against another copy, under half of the missing clones reflect an unresolved V gene, and the others are unexplained. The sample table shows approximately 72,000 clones, and around 83% are seen once. About 3.4% of the sample goes to the ten largest clones. Sequencing was performed on PBMCs, taken before nivolumab (anti-PD-1) treatment. Source of these receptors: a person between 35 and 79 years old with oral cavity squamous cell carcinoma.

This rearrangement joins TRBV7-6 to TRBJ1-5; D possibly corresponds to TRBD1 (6 bases). The V end lost 5 bases, the J end lost 3 bases, and 11 bases lay between the germline ends. This CDR3 contains 14 residues. Germline V gene data show CDR1 as SGHVS and CDR2 as FNYEAQ. The CDR3 reads CASSRDIDNQPQHF. The DNA for the CDR3 is TGTGCCAGCAGCAGGGACATCGACAATCAGCCCCAGCATTTT.

This chain links TRBV27 with TRBJ2-7; TRBD2 might be the D (5 bases). V lost 2 bases to trimming and J lost 6 bases, with 14 bases between them. The CDR3 is 14 amino acids. The germline V gene has CDR1 MNHEY and CDR2 SMNVEV (reference sequence). The CDR3 coding sequence is TGTGCCAGCAGTTTAGAGGGCCCGAGGTCCGAGCAGTACTTC. It encodes CASSLEGPRSEQYF.

V and J are TRBV6-1 and TRBJ2-1, with 8 bases identical to TRBD2. This CDR3 comprises 15 residues. The junction had 4 bases not matched to a gene; V was cut back by 6 bases and J by 0 bases. In germline, CDR1 is MNHNS, CDR2 SASEGT. The CDR3 nucleotides read TGTGCCAGCAGGCCGGGGGGGATCTCCTACAATGAGCAGTTCTTC. Protein product: CASRPGGISYNEQFF.

The chain recombines TRBV19 with TRBJ2-7, with D hard to call. The germline V and J ends were trimmed by 3 bases and 3 bases, with 15 bases remaining between them. This CDR3 is built from 15 residues. Germline V CDR1 and CDR2: LNHDA, SQIVND (reference sequence). CDR3 loop: CASSIFEDGLYEQYF. Written as DNA, the CDR3 is TGTGCCAGTAGTATTTTCGAGGACGGGCTCTACGAGCAGTACTTC.

The rearrangement joins TRBV4-2 to TRBJ2-7; D may be TRBD1 (6 bases). Germline V gene data show CDR1 as LGHNA and CDR2 as YNFKEQ. The length of the CDR3 is 14 residues. V was cut by 4 bases and J by 0 bases, with 10 bases left in between. The CDR3, as DNA: TGTGCCAGCAGCCCCCGGGACATCTCCTACGAGCAGTACTTC. Its translation: CASSPRDISYEQYF.

The chain joins TRBV27 to TRBJ2-3, with 7 bases identical to TRBD2. Per the germline V gene, CDR1 is MNHEY and CDR2 is SMNVEV (reference sequence). The V segment lost 7 bases and the J segment 1 base; nucleotides outside the gene matches: 11. The CDR3 is 16 amino acids. CDR3 in amino acids: CASTPSIRGGTDTQYF. The CDR3 coding sequence is TGTGCCAGCACTCCCTCAATACGGGGGGGCACAGATACGCAGTATTTT.

This chain connects TRBV6-1 to TRBJ2-3; maybe TRBD2 (5 bases). V gave up 4 bases and J gave up 0 bases, with 11 bases separating them. CDR3 size: 15 residues. From germline, CDR1 is MNHNS and CDR2 SASEGT. CDR3 amino acids: CASSATIVSTDTQYF. DNA of the CDR3: TGTGCCAGCAGTGCGACTATAGTAAGCACAGATACGCAGTATTTT.

This clone has a handful of counts. The chain employs TRBV2 and TRBJ1-1; the D gene is possibly TRBD1 (6 bases). This CDR3 region has 14 residues. V gave up 4 bases and J gave up 0 bases, with 9 bases separating them. Per the germline V gene, CDR1 is SNHLY and CDR2 is FYNNEI. The CDR3 bases are TGTGCCAGCAGTGGGGGGACAATGAACACTGAAGCTTTCTTT. Residues: CASSGGTMNTEAFF.

This chain uses TRBV7-8 with TRBJ2-6; unclear D gene. The germline CDR1 and CDR2 sequences are SGHVS and FQNEAQ. V lost 0 bases and J 4 bases, leaving 13 bases between the germline ends. The CDR3 loop spans 17 amino acids. Written as DNA, the CDR3 is TGTGCCAGCAGCTTAGCGTTTTTTGGGTTCGGGGCCAACGTCCTGACTTTC. Translated: CASSLAFFGFGANVLTF.

V gene TRBV7-9 combines with J gene TRBJ1-4; 7 bases are a match to TRBD1. CDR3 length: 15 residues. Germline CDR1 reads SEHNR; CDR2 reads FQNEAQ (reference sequence). V dropped 5 bases and J dropped 4; count of bases not matched to a gene: 7. The CDR3 coding sequence is TGTGCCAGCAGCGTATCACAGGGGTATAATGAAAAACTGTTTTTT. It codes for CASSVSQGYNEKLFF.

This chain links TRBV14 with TRBJ2-3, with 12 bases aligning to TRBD2. The CDR3 runs to 15 residues. Germline V gene lookup returns CDR1 SGHDN and CDR2 FVKESK. Unmatched junction bases numbered 8, after V lost 5 bases and J lost 8 bases. CDR3: CASSITASGGGTQYF. In DNA, the CDR3 is TGTGCCAGCAGCATTACGGCTAGCGGGGGGGGTACGCAGTATTTT.

The chain joins TRBV7-9 to TRBJ1-4, with D possibly being TRBD1 (5 bases). Germline V gene sequence: CDR1 SEHNR, CDR2 FQNEAQ (reference sequence). V dropped 1 base and J dropped 0 bases, with 12 bases sitting between them. There are 17 residues in the CDR3. The CDR3, as DNA: TGTGCCAGCAGCTTAGTTCCCGCAGGGTCAACTAATGAAAAACTGTTTTTT. Translation gives CASSLVPAGSTNEKLFF.

V and J are TRBV10-2 and TRBJ1-2; 9 bases fit TRBD1. CDR3 length equals 13 residues. Trimming cost V 8 bases and J 6 bases; bases outside gene matches: 7. In germline, CDR1 is WSHSY, CDR2 SAAADI. The CDR3 spells CASGWDRVNGYTF. The CDR3 bases are TGCGCCAGCGGCTGGGACAGGGTCAATGGCTACACCTTC.

The chain couples TRBV11-2 to TRBJ2-2, with 7 nucleotides matching TRBD1. V shed 5 bases and J 8 bases; nucleotides not matched to a gene: 8. Germline V lookup: CDR1 SGHAT, CDR2 FQNNGV. CDR3 length equals 14 residues. In DNA form, the CDR3 reads TGTGCCAGCAGCCTAAAACAGGGGCCAGGGGAGCTGTTTTTT. It codes for CASSLKQGPGELFF.

The chain is built from TRBV7-6 and TRBJ2-6; TRBD1 agrees at 11 bases. Trimming took 5 bases from V and 4 from J; bases not matched to a gene: 7. The germline V gene encodes CDR1 SGHVS and CDR2 FNYEAQ. This CDR3 is 17 amino acids long. The DNA for the CDR3 is TGTGCCAGCAGCCGACGGGACAGGGGGTTCGGGGCCAACGTCCTGACTTTC. Translation: CASSRRDRGFGANVLTF.

The chain uses TRBV6-5 and TRBJ1-5; D is perhaps TRBD1 (5 bases). The CDR3 contains 16 residues. Between the trimmed V and J ends, which lost 0 bases and 7 bases, there was a span of 16 bases. From germline, CDR1 is MNHEY and CDR2 SVGAGI. The CDR3 region has the DNA TGTGCCAGCAGTTACTCGTCCAGGGTCGTACGCCAGCCCCAGCATTTT. Residues: CASSYSSRVVRQPQHF.

The V and J genes are TRBV30 and TRBJ2-7, with no clear D. Germline CDR1 reads GTSNPN; CDR2 reads SVGIG (reference sequence). The V and J ends lost 2 bases and 5 bases respectively, with 10 bases between them. CDR3 length: 12 residues. In DNA form, the CDR3 reads TGTGCCTGGAGTATATGGTCGGACGAGCAGTACTTC. It yields the protein CAWSIWSDEQYF. The full variable domain, in which reference TRBV30 and TRBJ2-7 provide the parts outside the CDR3, is SQTIHQWPATLVQPVGSPLSLECTVEGTSNPNLYWYRQAAGRGLQLLFYSVGIGQISSEVPQNLSASRPQDRQFILSSKKLLLSDSGFYLCAWSIWSDEQYFGPGTRLTVT.

The chain is built from TRBV15 and TRBJ2-1; 13 nucleotides align to TRBD2. The CDR3 loop spans 20 amino acids. Germline V gene sequence: CDR1 LNHNV, CDR2 YYDKDF (reference sequence). Germline trimming cut 5 bases from V and 0 bases from J; bases unmatched to any gene: 13. In nucleotides, the CDR3 is TGTGCCACCAGCGGGGGAGGACTAGCGGGAGAGAATAGCTCCTACAATGAGCAGTTCTTC. As protein: CATSGGGLAGENSSYNEQFF.

V is TRBV7-9 and J is TRBJ2-7; the match to TRBD1 covers 8 bases. The junction had 6 bases not matched to a gene; V was cut back by 2 bases and J by 3 bases. Germline CDR1 reads SEHNR; CDR2 reads FQNEAQ (reference sequence). The CDR3 is made up of 15 amino acids. CDR3 DNA: TGTGCCAGCAGCTTACTTACAGGGGGATTCTACGAGCAGTACTTC. It specifies CASSLLTGGFYEQYF.

In its sample, this clone was seen once. The rearrangement links TRBV10-3 to TRBJ1-4; 9 bases align to TRBD1. Germline lookup yields CDR1 ENHRY and CDR2 SYGVKD. V lost 6 bases, J lost 4 bases, and 0 bases stayed unmatched. This CDR3 is built from 13 residues. CDR3 nucleotides: TGTGCCATCAGGGGACAGGGTAATGAAAAACTGTTTTTT. This sequence encodes CAIRGQGNEKLFF.

The chain carries TRBV6-1 and TRBJ2-4; D remains unclear. The germline V and J ends were trimmed by 2 bases and 4 bases, with 9 bases remaining between them. Germline V gene lookup returns CDR1 MNHNS and CDR2 SASEGT. This CDR3 spans 14 amino acids. The CDR3 coding sequence is TGTGCCAGCAGTGAATGGGTGACTAAAAACATTCAGTACTTC. As protein: CASSEWVTKNIQYF.

This sequence joins TRBV19 and TRBJ2-7, with 14 bases fitting TRBD2. Germline values: CDR1 LNHDA, CDR2 SQIVND (reference sequence). The CDR3 loop spans 21 amino acids. The V gene end was trimmed by 3 bases and the J gene end by 1 base; junction bases not matched to a gene: 17. DNA of the CDR3: TGTGCCAGTAGTATGGGGGGACTAGCGGGAGCATTATACGGGCTATCCTACGAGCAGTACTTC. It encodes CASSMGGLAGALYGLSYEQYF.

This clone has a handful of counts. The gene calls are TRBV7-9 and TRBJ1-1; the match to TRBD1 covers 8 bases. The CDR3 is 18 residues long. Germline V gene lookup returns CDR1 SEHNR and CDR2 FQNEAQ (reference sequence). Germline trimming cut 6 bases from V and 1 base from J; bases unmatched to any gene: 16. For the CDR3, the DNA is TGTGCCAGCAGTCGCCTATTGAGACAGGGGAGGGAGAACACTGAAGCTTTCTTT. It codes for CASSRLLRQGRENTEAFF.

This chain joins TRBV2 and TRBJ1-5; D call uncertain. The CDR3 has 14 amino acids. Between the trimmed V and J ends, which lost 4 bases and 1 base, there was a span of 8 bases. From germline, CDR1 is SNHLY and CDR2 FYNNEI. The DNA for the CDR3 is TGTGCCAGCAGTGTATTCAAGAGCAATCAGCCCCAGCATTTT. Its translation: CASSVFKSNQPQHF.

The genes are TRBV10-3 and TRBJ2-7; 9 bases match TRBD2. The germline V gene encodes CDR1 ENHRY and CDR2 SYGVKD. Trimming took 6 bases from V and 5 from J; bases not matched to a gene: 8. The CDR3 has 14 residues. CDR3 region: CAIRNSGRVHEQYF. CDR3 sequence (DNA): TGTGCCATCAGGAATAGCGGGAGAGTCCACGAGCAGTACTTC.

This chain uses TRBV7-8 with TRBJ1-4, with TRBD1 identical over 9 bases. CDR3 length: 15 amino acids. V lost 5 bases and J lost 14; bases outside the gene matches: 15. Germline CDR1 and CDR2: SGHVS and FQNEAQ. The CDR3 sequence: CASSRSPGQGKLLFF. The CDR3, as DNA: TGTGCCAGCAGCCGATCACCGGGACAGGGTAAATTGCTGTTTTTT.

This clone was recorded only once. The rearrangement links TRBV5-1 to TRBJ2-5; tentatively, D is TRBD1 (6 bases). Per the germline V gene, CDR1 is SGHRS and CDR2 is YFSETQ. V lost 5 bases and J 4 bases, leaving 12 bases between the germline ends. This CDR3 has 13 amino acids. CDR3 sequence reads: CASRTLGAETQYF. The CDR3 DNA follows: TGCGCCAGCAGGACACTGGGGGCAGAGACCCAGTACTTC.

J is TRBJ1-6 and V is TRBV7-9, with 9 bases that match TRBD1. There are 14 residues in the CDR3. Germline V gene data show CDR1 as SEHNR and CDR2 as FQNEAQ (reference sequence). Losses at the gene ends were 4 bases for V and 7 bases for J; bases not matched to a gene: 2. CDR3 amino acids: CASSSTGGNSPLHF. CDR3 sequence (DNA): TGTGCCAGCAGCTCGACAGGGGGGAATTCACCCCTCCACTTT. Complete variable domain (other parts from reference TRBV7-9 and TRBJ1-6): DTGVSQNPRHKITKRGQNVTFRCDPISEHNRLYWYRQTLGQGPEFLTYFQNEAQLEKSRLLSDRFSAERPKGSFSTLEIQRTEQGDSAMYLCASSSTGGNSPLHFGNGTRLTVT.

J is TRBJ2-1 and V is TRBV7-2, with TRBD2 matching 10 bases. Germline V gene data show CDR1 as SGHTA and CDR2 as FQGNSA. V was pared by 5 bases and J by 5 bases, with 6 bases of the junction left unmatched. The CDR3 consists of 15 residues. CDR3 sequence (DNA): TGTGCCAGCAGCCCGACTAGCGGGTTTAACAATGAGCAGTTCTTC. Protein sequence: CASSPTSGFNNEQFF.

The genes are TRBV28 and TRBJ2-7; the D is unclear. The V end was cut by 3 bases, the J end by 5 bases, with 14 bases between. The CDR3 totals 14 residues. CDR1 is MDHEN and CDR2 is SYDVKM in the germline V gene. The CDR3 nucleotides are TGTGCCAGCAGTTTGTCGACGGGCCCCAACGAGCAGTACTTC. Its protein product is CASSLSTGPNEQYF.